These T cell receptor beta chains were read from a single sample in a study of blood T cell repertoires in COVID-19. Clones were sequenced by immunoSEQ multiplex PCR, and TCRdb holds only the in-frame ones, with some missing. Of under 200,000 clones listed, around nine tenths are singletons. The sequencing sample was made of peripheral blood. These receptors were taken from a man aged 18 to 29 with active or convalescent COVID-19. CDR3s include the opening cysteine and the closing phenylalanine or tryptophan. Fields, in order: CDR3 protein, CDR3 DNA, clone size, D gene, J gene, V gene. A D gene is named only where the DNA matches it firmly. Size values are once, few and many counts, or a class for expanded clones, and some rows have none.

CDR3aa: CASSRNRGYLYGYTF
CDR3nt: TGTGCCAGCAGCCGAAACAGGGGATACCTCTATGGCTACACCTTC
abundance: NA
d_gene: TRBD1
j_gene: TRBJ1-2
v_gene: TRBV7-9

CDR3aa: CASSVEGLAGVNEQFF
CDR3nt: TGTGCCAGCAGCGTAGAAGGACTAGCGGGAGTCAATGAGCAGTTCTTC
abundance: NA
d_gene: TRBD2
j_gene: TRBJ2-1
v_gene: TRBV9

CDR3aa: CASSTGGLAGVETQYF
CDR3nt: TGTGCCAGCAGCACCGGAGGACTAGCGGGAGTTGAGACCCAGTACTTC
abundance: once
d_gene: TRBD2
j_gene: TRBJ2-5
v_gene: TRBV9

CDR3aa: CASSSDSGGRASYEQYF
CDR3nt: TGCGCCAGCAGCTCGGACTCGGGCGGGCGGGCTTCCTACGAGCAGTACTTC
abundance: once
d_gene: NA
j_gene: TRBJ2-7
v_gene: TRBV5-1

CDR3aa: CASEQGISGNTIYF
CDR3nt: TGTGCCAGCGAACAGGGGATCTCTGGAAACACCATATATTTT
abundance: NA
d_gene: TRBD1
j_gene: TRBJ1-3
v_gene: TRBV19

CDR3aa: CASSLGLATDTQYF
CDR3nt: TGTGCCAGCAGCCTTGGACTAGCAACAGATACGCAGTATTTT
abundance: NA
d_gene: TRBD2
j_gene: TRBJ2-3
v_gene: TRBV7-2

CDR3aa: CASSTHRGSGNTIYF
CDR3nt: TGTGCCAGCAGCACACACAGGGGGTCCGGAAACACCATATATTTT
abundance: once
d_gene: TRBD1
j_gene: TRBJ1-3
v_gene: TRBV9

CDR3aa: CASSLDRASNQPQHF
CDR3nt: TGTGCCAGCAGCTTAGACAGGGCGAGCAATCAGCCCCAGCATTTT
abundance: NA
d_gene: NA
j_gene: TRBJ1-5
v_gene: TRBV7-8

CDR3aa: CASSLEGQGYGYTF
CDR3nt: TGCGCCAGCAGCTTGGAGGGACAGGGGTATGGCTACACCTTC
abundance: few
d_gene: TRBD1
j_gene: TRBJ1-2
v_gene: TRBV5-1

CDR3aa: CASSDSNSDTQYF
CDR3nt: TGTGCCAGCAGTGACTCGAACTCGGATACGCAGTATTTT
abundance: NA
d_gene: NA
j_gene: TRBJ2-3
v_gene: TRBV6-4

CDR3aa: CASSKNFDSTNYGYTF
CDR3nt: TGTGCCAGCAGCAAAAACTTTGACAGTACTAACTATGGCTACACCTTC
abundance: once
d_gene: NA
j_gene: TRBJ1-2
v_gene: TRBV21-1

CDR3aa: CASSQGAGFGNTIYF
CDR3nt: TGCGCCAGCAGCCAGGGGGCAGGCTTTGGAAACACCATATATTTT
abundance: once
d_gene: TRBD1
j_gene: TRBJ1-3
v_gene: TRBV5-1

CDR3aa: CASSYTGTGTPAGVGADTQYF
CDR3nt: TGTGCCAGCAGTTACACGGGGACAGGGACTCCGGCGGGAGTTGGAGCAGATACGCAGTATTTT
abundance: NA
d_gene: TRBD1
j_gene: TRBJ2-3
v_gene: TRBV6-2/TRBV6-3

CDR3aa: CATGTVSQYGEKLFF
CDR3nt: TGTGCCACCGGGACAGTATCCCAGTACGGGGAAAAACTGTTTTTT
abundance: few
d_gene: TRBD1
j_gene: TRBJ1-4
v_gene: TRBV2